This TCR beta chain was sequenced during a study of Graves' ophthalmopathy and Graves' hyperthyroidism. This clonotype has a count of ten or more. Its specificity is not known. V dropped 5 bases and J dropped 4 bases, with 11 bases sitting between them. The CDR3 length is 13 residues. Ophthalmopathy in the donors was of moderate-to-severe activity, with CAS ≥3, NOSPECS ≥4 and duration under 3 months. Study-wide findings and caveats: For separating ophthalmopathy from stable hyperthyroidism, a 13-signature model gave approximately 90% sensitivity and 75% to 83% specificity. The model forecast ophthalmopathy progression, reaching roughly 71% sensitivity and about 75% specificity.

Amplifying from RNA transcripts, the study obtained TCR beta CDR3 regions. Second-round multiplex PCR followed a first-round RT-PCR using HTBI primers. TCRdb reprocessed the multiplex PCR reads via MiXCR and lists one record per CDR3 protein. The sample includes about 400,000 distinct CDR3 sequences, 15% to 20% of them seen just once. The specimen sequenced was peripheral blood. The receptor was derived from a woman aged 18-29 years with Graves' ophthalmopathy. The rearrangement joins TRBV12-3 or TRBV12-4 to TRBJ1-2, with a possible D match to TRBD1 (5 bases). In DNA form, the CDR3 reads TGTGCCAGCAGTGGGGACGAAAGCTATGGCTACACCTTC. Protein sequence: CASSGDESYGYTF.